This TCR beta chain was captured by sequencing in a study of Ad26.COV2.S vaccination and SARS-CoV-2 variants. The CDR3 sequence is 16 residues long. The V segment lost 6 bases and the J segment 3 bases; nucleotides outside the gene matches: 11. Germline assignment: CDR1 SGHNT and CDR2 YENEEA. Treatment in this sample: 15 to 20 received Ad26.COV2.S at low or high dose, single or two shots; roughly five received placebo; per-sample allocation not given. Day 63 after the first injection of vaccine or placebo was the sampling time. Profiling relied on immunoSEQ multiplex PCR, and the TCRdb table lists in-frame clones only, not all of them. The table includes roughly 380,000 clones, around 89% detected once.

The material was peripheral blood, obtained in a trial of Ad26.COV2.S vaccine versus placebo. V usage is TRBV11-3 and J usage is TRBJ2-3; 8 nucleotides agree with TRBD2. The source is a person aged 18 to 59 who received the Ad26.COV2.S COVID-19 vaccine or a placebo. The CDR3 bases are TGTGCCAGCAGGGCCGGTAGCGGGGCTACGACAGATACGCAGTATTTT. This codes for CASRAGSGATTDTQYF.